This T cell receptor (beta chain) was captured by sequencing in a study of blood T cell repertoires in COVID-19. Repertoires were generated with immunoSEQ multiplex PCR, while TCRdb's copy carries only in-frame clones and drops some. The repertoire holds roughly 200,000 clones, with roughly 81% as singletons. After removal of 1 base from V and 12 bases from J, the junction contained 6 bases not matched to a gene. CDR3 length equals 13 residues. Germline assignment: CDR1 LGHDT and CDR2 YNNKEL (reference sequence). The sample comprised peripheral blood. The TCR was taken from a woman older than 75 with COVID-19, enrolled during active disease. The chain recombines TRBV3-1 (or the pseudogene TRBV3-2) with TRBJ2-1; 7 nucleotides align to TRBD2. CDR3 protein: CASSQGPASGQFF. CDR3 nucleotides: TGTGCCAGCAGCCAAGGGCCGGCTAGCGGGCAGTTCTTC.